Listed below are T cell receptor beta chains from one sample, sequenced in a study of beta chain features in type 1 diabetes. The assay was immunoSEQ multiplex PCR, and TCRdb's table has in-frame clones only and misses some. The data show 600,000 to 700,000 clones, roughly an eighth seen once. Sequenced: naive CD4+ T cells from blood. The receptors were gathered from a young man with type 1 diabetes. Each CDR3 is given with its conserved first and last residue. D genes are given only for firm matches. A row's size may be missing; if present it is once, few, many or a size class.

CDR3 protein	CDR3 DNA	D gene	clone size	V gene	J gene
CASSKAREPQETQYF	TGTGCCAGCAGCAAAGCCCGGGAGCCCCAAGAGACCCAGTACTTC	NA	few	TRBV21-1	TRBJ2-5
CASSEQGDTEAFF	TGTGCCAGCAGTGAACAGGGGGACACTGAAGCTTTCTTT	TRBD1	few	TRBV6-1	TRBJ1-1
CASQGAEAFF	TGTGCCAGCCAAGGGGCTGAAGCTTTCTTT	NA	NA	TRBV6-1	TRBJ1-1
CASSPKGRGPSTDTQYF	TGTGCCAGCAGCCCTAAGGGGCGGGGGCCTAGCACAGATACGCAGTATTTT	NA	few	TRBV5-4	TRBJ2-3
CASSHPDRSNQPQHF	TGCGCCAGCAGCCACCCGGATCGATCCAATCAGCCCCAGCATTTT	NA	few	TRBV4-1	TRBJ1-5
CASSVRTGNTDTQYF	TGCGCCAGCAGCGTTCGGACAGGGAACACAGATACGCAGTATTTT	TRBD1	few	TRBV5-1	TRBJ2-3
CSVDRGSETQYF	TGCAGCGTTGATAGAGGGTCAGAGACCCAGTACTTC	NA	NA	TRBV29-1	TRBJ2-5
CASSKFEDYEQYF	TGTGCCAGCAGTAAATTCGAGGACTACGAGCAGTACTTC	NA	NA	TRBV27	TRBJ2-7
CASSPPGARSPLHF	TGTGCCAGCAGCCCCCCGGGGGCGAGGTCACCCCTCCACTTT	NA	few	TRBV6-5	TRBJ1-6
CASSLAGGNYANTGELFF	TGCGCCAGCAGCTTAGCCGGCGGAAACTACGCGAACACCGGGGAGCTGTTTTTT	NA	few	TRBV4-1	TRBJ2-2
CASSWDPNTEAFF	TGTGCCAGCAGTTGGGACCCTAACACTGAAGCTTTCTTT	NA	few	TRBV6-5	TRBJ1-1
CASSTTQGIEQYF	TGTGCCAGCAGCACCACTCAGGGGATCGAGCAGTACTTC	NA	few	TRBV7-9	TRBJ2-7
CASSLVQASPGGTQYF	TGTGCCAGCAGCTTGGTGCAGGCCTCACCTGGTGGGACCCAGTACTTC	NA	NA	TRBV5-6	TRBJ2-5
CASSQDQSNQPQHF	TGCGCCAGCAGCCAAGACCAGAGCAATCAGCCCCAGCATTTT	NA	NA	TRBV4-1	TRBJ1-5
CASSGRGSYGYTF	TGTGCCAGCAGTGGAAGGGGTTCCTATGGCTACACCTTC	NA	NA	TRBV2	TRBJ1-2
CASSTGTSGGNQPQHF	TGTGCCAGCAGTACGGGGACCTCGGGGGGCAATCAGCCCCAGCATTTT	NA	NA	TRBV27	TRBJ1-5
CAWSNVAQEAFF	TGTGCCTGGAGTAATGTCGCACAAGAAGCTTTCTTT	NA	NA	TRBV30	TRBJ1-1
CASSQSAVSYNSPLHF	TGTGCCAGCAGCCAATCGGCAGTCTCCTATAATTCACCCCTCCACTTT	NA	few	TRBV16	TRBJ1-6
CASRYTGANGYTF	TGTGCCAGCAGGTATACAGGGGCGAACGGCTACACCTTC	TRBD1	NA	TRBV5-8	TRBJ1-2
CASSSPSGGAAEQFF	TGTGCCAGCAGTTCCCCTAGCGGGGGGGCCGCTGAGCAGTTCTTC	TRBD2	few	TRBV28	TRBJ2-1
CASSLGTPAQSSYEQYF	TGCGCCAGCAGCTTGGGAACCCCAGCTCAAAGCTCCTACGAGCAGTACTTC	NA	NA	TRBV5-1	TRBJ2-7
CASSQDRLNYEQYF	TGCGCCAGCAGCCAAGATCGACTGAACTACGAGCAGTACTTC	NA	few	TRBV4-1	TRBJ2-7
CASSLGAPGLQYF	TGTGCCAGCAGCTTAGGGGCGCCGGGATTACAGTACTTC	NA	NA	TRBV7-2	TRBJ2-4
CASSLGDGYTF	TGTGCCAGCAGCTTGGGGGATGGCTACACCTTC	NA	few	TRBV11-2	TRBJ1-2
CSVGTSRGSYEQYF	TGCAGCGTTGGTACCTCTCGCGGTTCCTACGAGCAGTACTTC	NA	few	TRBV29-1	TRBJ2-7
CASSRDRDANTQYF	TGTGCCAGCAGCCGCGACAGGGATGCAAATACGCAGTATTTT	TRBD1	few	TRBV7-9	TRBJ2-3
CASSFRPDTEAFF	TGTGCCAGCAGCTTCAGGCCGGACACTGAAGCTTTCTTT	NA	NA	TRBV5-6	TRBJ1-1
CASSPQGNSQETQYF	TGTGCCAGCAGCCCACAGGGAAACTCCCAAGAGACCCAGTACTTC	NA	few	TRBV2	TRBJ2-5
CAISERGGQGANEQFF	TGTGCCATCAGTGAGAGGGGAGGACAGGGGGCGAATGAGCAGTTCTTC	TRBD1	NA	TRBV10-3	TRBJ2-1
CASSLNRGDTQYF	TGTGCCAGCAGTTTGAACAGGGGGGATACGCAGTATTTT	TRBD1	NA	TRBV27	TRBJ2-3
CASSTGTPVATNEKLFF	TGTGCCAGCAGCACAGGGACCCCAGTTGCAACTAATGAAAAACTGTTTTTT	NA	NA	TRBV7-9	TRBJ1-4
CASSVKSTGAFF	TGTGCCAGCAGTGTCAAGAGTACGGGAGCTTTCTTT	NA	NA	TRBV25-1	TRBJ1-1
CASSRRLAAQETQYF	TGTGCCAGCAGCCGAAGACTAGCGGCGCAAGAGACCCAGTACTTC	TRBD2	few	TRBV2	TRBJ2-5
CSVEPGSNTEAFF	TGCAGCGTTGAACCCGGGTCGAACACTGAAGCTTTCTTT	NA	few	TRBV29-1	TRBJ1-1
CAWSPQQYEQYF	TGTGCCTGGAGTCCGCAGCAGTACGAGCAGTACTTC	NA	NA	TRBV30	TRBJ2-7
CAWSVHLADQETQYF	TGTGCCTGGAGTGTACACCTAGCGGACCAAGAGACCCAGTACTTC	TRBD2	few	TRBV30	TRBJ2-5
CASSERTGFSYEQYF	TGTGCCAGCAGTGAAAGGACAGGCTTCTCCTACGAGCAGTACTTC	TRBD1	few	TRBV25-1	TRBJ2-7
CASRLDRRSYEQYF	TGTGCCAGCAGATTGGACAGGCGCTCCTACGAGCAGTACTTC	TRBD1	NA	TRBV6-5	TRBJ2-7
CASSPRTGGNQPQHF	TGTGCCAGCAGCCCCCGGACAGGGGGCAATCAGCCCCAGCATTTT	TRBD1	few	TRBV9	TRBJ1-5
CASSLPGQQTDTQYF	TGTGCCAGCAGTCTCCCGGGACAGCAGACAGATACGCAGTATTTT	TRBD1	NA	TRBV6-6	TRBJ2-3
CASSADGAYEQFF	TGCGCCAGCAGCGCCGACGGAGCGTATGAGCAGTTCTTC	NA	NA	TRBV5-1	TRBJ2-1
CASSRIAGTSGQSSYNEQFF	TGTGCCAGCAGTCGAATCGCCGGGACTAGCGGACAAAGCTCCTACAATGAGCAGTTCTTC	TRBD2	NA	TRBV11-3	TRBJ2-1
CASSATGHKNTEAFF	TGTGCCAGTAGTGCCACGGGACATAAGAACACTGAAGCTTTCTTT	NA	few	TRBV19	TRBJ1-1
CAISRPGHGGSDTQYF	TGTGCCATCAGTAGACCGGGACACGGGGGGTCAGATACGCAGTATTTT	NA	few	TRBV10-3	TRBJ2-3
CASSVGASGGFRDEQFF	TGTGCCAGCAGCGTAGGAGCTAGCGGGGGCTTCAGGGATGAGCAGTTCTTC	TRBD2	NA	TRBV9	TRBJ2-1
CASSLEWTLTDTQYF	TGTGCCAGCAGCTTGGAGTGGACCTTAACAGATACGCAGTATTTT	NA	NA	TRBV5-5	TRBJ2-3
CASSSRVLSQPQHF	TGTGCCAGCAGCTCGAGGGTGTTGAGTCAGCCCCAGCATTTT	NA	few	TRBV13	TRBJ1-5
CASSLGSRVDSPLHF	TGTGCCAGCAGCCTTGGATCCAGGGTTGATTCACCCCTCCACTTT	NA	NA	TRBV7-8	TRBJ1-6
CASSVGPGPANYGYTF	TGTGCCAGCAGCGTAGGGCCGGGACCAGCTAACTATGGCTACACCTTC	NA	NA	TRBV9	TRBJ1-2
CASSSSQGSGNTIYF	TGTGCCAGCAGTTCTAGTCAGGGATCTGGAAACACCATATATTTT	NA	NA	TRBV6-5	TRBJ1-3
CATGIQVNTEAFF	TGTGCCACCGGAATACAGGTGAACACTGAAGCTTTCTTT	NA	few	TRBV15	TRBJ1-1